Shown below are 27 T cell receptor beta chains from a single sample sequenced in a study of shared T cell receptors in the human thymus. The repertoire was sequenced with immunoSEQ multiplex PCR; TCRdb's copy has only in-frame clones and lacks some. The sample has about 660,000 clones; 85% to 90% are singletons. These data also featured in a second study, about human thymus T cells.

The sequencing sample was made of thymocytes. These receptor sequences come from a boy less than two years old with a congenital heart defect.

V is TRBV2 and J is TRBJ2-7; TRBD2 matches 9 bases. Germline trimming cut 4 bases from V and 5 bases from J; bases unmatched to any gene: 6. Germline lookup yields CDR1 SNHLY and CDR2 FYNNEI. The length of the CDR3 is 14 residues. The DNA for the CDR3 is TGTGCCAGCAGTGTGCGGGAGGGCCAGAACGAGCAGTACTTC. Its protein is CASSVREGQNEQYF.

This chain links TRBV27 with TRBJ1-5, with no clear D. V dropped 3 bases and J dropped 0 bases, with 6 bases sitting between them. The germline V gene encodes CDR1 MNHEY and CDR2 SMNVEV (reference sequence). This CDR3 contains 14 residues. CDR3 residues: CASSLHGSNQPQHF. The CDR3 DNA reads as TGTGCCAGCAGTTTGCACGGTAGCAATCAGCCCCAGCATTTT.

The chain carries TRBV9 and TRBJ2-3, with TRBD2 matching 16 bases. V gave up 2 bases and J gave up 2 bases; unmatched junction bases: 2. CDR1 and CDR2 from the germline V gene are SGDLS and YYNGEE. CDR3 size: 17 residues. The CDR3 sequence: CASSVGTSGRATDTQYF. The CDR3 DNA is TGTGCCAGCAGCGTGGGGACTAGCGGGAGGGCCACAGATACGCAGTATTTT. Variable domain in full (rest from reference TRBV9 and TRBJ2-3): DSGVTQTPKHLITATGQRVTLRCSPRSGDLSVYWYQQSLDQGLQFLIQYYNGEERAKGNILERFSAQQFPDLHSELNLSSLELGDSALYFCASSVGTSGRATDTQYFGPGTRLTVL.

The chain links TRBV21-1 to TRBJ2-7; the listed D gene, TRBD1, was not tested against the DNA. TRBV21-1 counts as a pseudogene. The CDR3 sequence is 16 residues long. The CDR3 bases are TGTGCCAGCAACACTGCCGGACAGGGGTCTTCCTACGAGCAGTACTTC. The encoded protein is CASNTAGQGSSYEQYF.

Concerning this clone: Germline is not matched at one junction end, which may reflect a read error. The chain links TRBV7-2 to TRBJ2-7; 9 positions agree with TRBD2. Germline CDR1 and CDR2: SGHTA and FQGNSA. This CDR3 region has 16 residues. The CDR3 DNA reads as TGTGCCAGCAGCCTAGCGGGGCGGGGGATTTCCTACGAGCAGTACTTC. This translates into CASSLAGRGISYEQYF.

The rearrangement links TRBV7-8 to TRBJ1-1, with D hard to call. V shed 1 base and J shed 11 bases, with 14 bases lying between them. The V gene's germline CDR1 is SGHVS and CDR2 FQNEAQ. The CDR3 consists of 13 residues. The CDR3 DNA is TGTGCCAGCAGCTTAGAGGCGGGTCTTGAGGCTTTCTTT. Protein sequence: CASSLEAGLEAFF. Together with reference TRBV7-8 and TRBJ1-1, the CDR3 gives the full variable domain: GAGVSQSPRYKVAKRGQDVALRCDPISGHVSLFWYQQALGQGPEFLTYFQNEAQLDKSGLPSDRFFAERPEGSVSTLKIQRTQQEDSAVYLCASSLEAGLEAFFGQGTRLTVV.

As concerns this clone: Mismatch with germline at one junction end may stem from a read error. This specimen includes other DNA sequences encoding the same CDR3. V is TRBV27 and J is TRBJ2-7; TRBD2 matches at 10 bases. From germline, CDR1 is MNHEY and CDR2 SMNVEV (reference sequence). The length of the CDR3 is 15 residues. CDR3: CASSSGTSVSYEQYF. In nucleotides, the CDR3 is TGTGCCAGCAGTTCCGGGACTAGCGTCTCCTACGAGCAGTATTTC.

The chain combines TRBV4-3 with TRBJ2-7; 7 nucleotides line up with TRBD2. CDR1 and CDR2 (germline): LGHNA, YSLEER. Unmatched junction bases numbered 8, after V lost 0 bases and J lost 3 bases. The CDR3 loop spans 16 amino acids. CDR3 protein: CASSQDLTAGVYEQYF. The CDR3 DNA reads as TGCGCCAGCAGCCAAGATTTAACGGCGGGAGTCTACGAGCAGTACTTC.

V usage is TRBV4-3 and J usage is TRBJ1-5, with 8 bases that match TRBD1. Germline V gene data show CDR1 as LGHNA and CDR2 as YSLEER. With V trimmed by 1 base and J by 7 bases, 12 bases remained unmatched. The CDR3 totals 17 residues. The CDR3 region has the DNA TGCGCCAGCAGCCAAGTTTATCAGGGGGCGAGGGAACAGCCCCAGCATTTT. Translation gives CASSQVYQGAREQPQHF.

The J gene is TRBJ2-3, the V gene TRBV6-5; 7 bases fit TRBD1. CDR1 and CDR2 (germline): MNHEY, SVGAGI. The CDR3 consists of 13 residues. V was clipped by 5 bases and J by 5 bases; unmatched bases: 4. This CDR3 is CASSKNRGDTQYF. CDR3 nucleotide sequence: TGTGCCAGCAGTAAGAACAGGGGAGATACGCAGTATTTT.

This chain uses TRBV6-1 with TRBJ2-1, with 14 positions matching TRBD2. CDR3 length: 15 residues. Germline V gene sequence: CDR1 MNHNS, CDR2 SASEGT. With 5 bases clipped from V and 15 bases from J, the junction kept 12 bases outside the gene matches. The CDR3 protein is CASSQRGTSGSELFF. The CDR3 DNA sequence: TGTGCCAGCAGTCAAAGGGGGACTAGCGGGAGCGAGTTGTTCTTC.

This clone has only one observation. The chain employs TRBV19 and TRBJ2-7; 8 bases match TRBD1. CDR3 length: 12 residues. The germline CDR1 and CDR2 sequences are LNHDA and SQIVND (reference sequence). V was clipped by 10 bases and J by 5 bases; unmatched bases: 7. CDR3 nucleotide sequence: TGTGCCAAAACCGGGACAGGTCACGAGCAGTACTTC. It translates to CAKTGTGHEQYF.

This clone was detected only once. This chain joins TRBV27 and TRBJ2-7; possibly TRBD2 for D (5 bases). The CDR3 contains 15 residues. Germline V gives CDR1 MNHEY, CDR2 SMNVEV (reference sequence). V was shortened by 8 bases and J by 3 bases, with 20 bases between the two germline ends. Here the CDR3 reads CASSGPVTRNYEQYF. CDR3 in DNA: TGTGCCAGCTCCGGGCCCGTTACTAGGAACTACGAGCAGTACTTC.

The chain has TRBV5-6 and TRBJ2-6; weak D call: TRBD1 (5 bases). CDR3 length equals 17 residues. Germline V CDR1 and CDR2: SGHDT, YYEEEE. V was pared by 2 bases and J by 0 bases, with 12 bases between. CDR3 coding DNA: TGTGCCAGCAGCTTTGGGGCCCCTAGCTCTGGGGCCAACGTCCTGACTTTC. Translating gives CASSFGAPSSGANVLTF.

The rearrangement uses TRBV27 and TRBJ1-2; 7 nucleotides match TRBD1. V was pared by 6 bases and J by 6 bases, with 10 bases of the junction left unmatched. The CDR3 spans 14 residues. Germline V lookup: CDR1 MNHEY, CDR2 SMNVEV (reference sequence). CDR3 amino acids: CASRPAEGANGYTF. CDR3 nucleotides: TGTGCCAGCAGGCCCGCGGAGGGGGCGAATGGCTACACCTTC.

The chain combines TRBV15 with TRBJ2-2, with D tentatively TRBD1 (5 bases). Germline CDR1 reads LNHNV; CDR2 reads YYDKDF (reference sequence). CDR3 length: 15 amino acids. Trimming took off 5 bases at V and 6 bases at J, with 16 bases between the two ends. In DNA, the CDR3 is TGTGCCACCAGCGCTGGCTGGGGCCAGGCCGGGGAGCTGTTTTTT. Its protein is CATSAGWGQAGELFF.

The V call is TRBV19, the J call TRBJ1-1; 8 bases map to TRBD1. Germline assignment: CDR1 LNHDA and CDR2 SQIVND (reference sequence). Trimming at V came to 5 bases and at J to 0 bases, leaving 20 bases not matched to a gene. The CDR3 consists of 20 residues. CDR3 nucleotides: TGTGCCAGTAGTGCCATATGGTGGACAGGGAATACCCTCTTGAACACTGAAGCTTTCTTT. Amino acid sequence: CASSAIWWTGNTLLNTEAFF.

The chain has TRBV9 and TRBJ2-2, with D tentatively TRBD1 (5 bases). Germline V gene lookup returns CDR1 SGDLS and CDR2 YYNGEE. This CDR3 is built from 14 residues. Trimming took off 1 base at V and 8 bases at J, with 12 bases between the two ends. CDR3 sequence reads: CASSVRGKGGELFF. The CDR3 region has the DNA TGTGCCAGCAGCGTAAGGGGTAAAGGAGGGGAGCTGTTTTTT.

A few counts support this clone. This chain links TRBV6-1 with TRBJ2-4, with D tentatively TRBD2 (6 bases). Germline V gene lookup returns CDR1 MNHNS and CDR2 SASEGT. The CDR3 loop spans 15 amino acids. Trimming stripped 4 bases from V and 0 bases from J, with 10 bases between. CDR3 DNA: TGTGCCAGCAGTGGGGAGGAGACAGCCAAAAACATTCAGTACTTC. Encoded protein: CASSGEETAKNIQYF.

The V call is TRBV5-1, the J call TRBJ1-2; D not certain. There are 14 residues in the CDR3. Germline V lookup: CDR1 SGHRS, CDR2 YFSETQ. Trimming pared 2 bases from V and 0 bases from J, leaving 8 bases between. CDR3 coding DNA: TGCGCCAGCAGCTTCGGGAGGACTAACTATGGCTACACCTTC. This gives the protein CASSFGRTNYGYTF.

The CDR3 sequence is CASTPGLAYTDTQYF. The CDR3 DNA sequence: TGTGCCAGCACCCCAGGACTAGCGTACACAGATACGCAGTATTTT. The rearrangement joins TRBV28 to TRBJ2-3, with 9 bases identical to TRBD2. Germline lookup yields CDR1 MDHEN and CDR2 SYDVKM. The CDR3 length is 15 residues. V was pared by 7 bases and J by 2 bases, with 7 bases of the junction left unmatched.

The chain employs TRBV28 and TRBJ2-3; 9 bases line up with TRBD2. CDR3 length equals 16 residues. Germline CDR1 MDHEN, CDR2 SYDVKM. Germline trimming cut 5 bases from V and 1 base from J; bases unmatched to any gene: 7. CDR3 residues: CASSTPTSGRTDTQYF. Written as DNA, the CDR3 is TGTGCCAGCAGTACCCCGACTAGCGGCCGCACAGATACGCAGTATTTT.

The V gene is TRBV6-5, the J gene TRBJ2-7; D is possibly TRBD1 (5 bases). Germline CDR1 reads MNHEY; CDR2 reads SVGAGI. Trimming left V 5 bases short and J 2 bases short, with 13 bases between. This CDR3 region has 14 residues. Here the CDR3 reads CASSPRTPTYEQYF. CDR3 DNA sequence: TGTGCCAGCAGTCCAAGGACACCCACCTACGAGCAGTACTTC.

The chain combines TRBV15 with TRBJ2-1; 8 bases fit TRBD2. After removal of 1 base from V and 4 bases from J, the junction contained 3 bases not matched to a gene. The CDR3 is 15 residues long. Germline loops: CDR1 LNHNV, CDR2 YYDKDF (reference sequence). CDR3 coding DNA: TGTGCCACCAGCAGAGGGTCGGGAGGGTACAATGAGCAGTTCTTC. Protein sequence: CATSRGSGGYNEQFF.

The V and J genes are TRBV6-5 and TRBJ2-1, with TRBD2 identical over 7 bases. Germline V gene lookup returns CDR1 MNHEY and CDR2 SVGAGI. Losses at the gene ends were 6 bases for V and 1 base for J; bases not matched to a gene: 3. The CDR3 is 14 residues long. The chain's CDR3 is CASRGGGSYNEQFF. CDR3 DNA: TGTGCCAGCAGGGGCGGGGGATCCTACAATGAGCAGTTCTTC.

V usage is TRBV7-2 and J usage is TRBJ2-1; 11 nucleotides align to TRBD2. Losses at the gene ends were 3 bases for V and 6 bases for J; bases not matched to a gene: 10. The CDR3 totals 17 residues. Germline V gene data show CDR1 as SGHTA and CDR2 as FQGNSA. CDR3 in DNA: TGTGCCAGCAGCTTGTATGGGACTAGCGGTAACTTCAATGAGCAGTTCTTC. This gives the protein CASSLYGTSGNFNEQFF.

V and J are TRBV27 and TRBJ1-1; D gene ambiguous. V was cut by 2 bases and J by 1 base, with 8 bases left in between. CDR1 MNHEY and CDR2 SMNVEV come from the germline V gene (reference sequence). The CDR3 length is 14 residues. CDR3 nucleotides: TGTGCCAGCAGTTTAGAGGGCACGAACACTGAAGCTTTCTTT. The encoded protein is CASSLEGTNTEAFF.